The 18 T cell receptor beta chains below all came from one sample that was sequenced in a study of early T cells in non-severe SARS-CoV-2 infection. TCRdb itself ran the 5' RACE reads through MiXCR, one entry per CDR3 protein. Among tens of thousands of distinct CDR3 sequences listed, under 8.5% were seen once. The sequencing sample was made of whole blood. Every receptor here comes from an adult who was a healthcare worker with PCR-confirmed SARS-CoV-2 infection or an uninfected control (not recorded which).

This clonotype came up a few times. The CDR3 DNA reads as TGTGCCAGCAGACGCCTGGGGACAGGGGACGAGCAGTACTTC. It yields the protein CASRRLGTGDEQYF. The chain carries TRBV6-6 and TRBJ2-7; 10 bases line up with TRBD1. Trimming cost V 6 bases and J 5 bases; bases outside gene matches: 7. The germline V gene has CDR1 MNHNY and CDR2 SVGAGI (reference sequence). The CDR3 totals 14 residues.

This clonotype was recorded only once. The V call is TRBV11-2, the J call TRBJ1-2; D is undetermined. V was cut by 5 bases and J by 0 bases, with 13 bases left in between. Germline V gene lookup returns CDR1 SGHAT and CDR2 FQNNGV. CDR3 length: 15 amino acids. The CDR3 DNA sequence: TGTGCCAGCAGCCAGACGTCGGCTACTAACTATGGCTACACCTTC. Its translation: CASSQTSATNYGYTF. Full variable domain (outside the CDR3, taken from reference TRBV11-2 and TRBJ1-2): EAGVAQSPRYKIIEKRQSVAFWCNPISGHATLYWYQQILGQGPKLLIQFQNNGVVDDSQLPKDRFSAERLKGVDSTLKIQPAKLEDSAVYLCASSQTSATNYGYTFGSGTRLTVV.

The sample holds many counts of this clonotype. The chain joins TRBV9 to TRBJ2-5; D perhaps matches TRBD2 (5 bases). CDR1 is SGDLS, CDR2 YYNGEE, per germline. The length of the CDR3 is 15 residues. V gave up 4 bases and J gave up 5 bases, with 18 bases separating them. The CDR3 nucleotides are TGTGCCAGCAGCTTCAGCTCACTAGTTACCGAGACCCAGTACTTC. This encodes CASSFSSLVTETQYF.

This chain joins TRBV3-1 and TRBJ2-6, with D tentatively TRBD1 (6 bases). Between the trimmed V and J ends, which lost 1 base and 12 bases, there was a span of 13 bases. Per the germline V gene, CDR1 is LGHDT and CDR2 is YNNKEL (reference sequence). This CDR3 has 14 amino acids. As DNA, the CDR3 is TGTGCCAGCAGCCAAGTTCCCAGGGGAGTCGTCCTGACTTTC. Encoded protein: CASSQVPRGVVLTF.

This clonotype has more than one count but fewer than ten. The CDR3 DNA reads as TGTGCCATCAGTGAGTCAATGGTTCGAATTCGGTACAGGGAGCAGTTCTTC. This gives the protein CAISESMVRIRYREQFF. This chain links TRBV10-3 with TRBJ2-1; D might be TRBD1 (5 bases). The V gene lost 0 bases and the J gene lost 10 bases, with 22 bases spanning the gap. Germline CDR1 reads ENHRY; CDR2 reads SYGVKD. The CDR3 sequence is 17 residues long.

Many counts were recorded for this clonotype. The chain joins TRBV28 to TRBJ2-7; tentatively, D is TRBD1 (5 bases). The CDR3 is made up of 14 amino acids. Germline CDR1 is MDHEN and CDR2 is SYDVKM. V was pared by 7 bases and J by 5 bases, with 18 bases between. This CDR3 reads CASNSQGSLDEQYF. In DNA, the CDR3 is TGTGCCAGCAACAGTCAGGGTTCCCTGGACGAGCAGTACTTC.

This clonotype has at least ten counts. This CDR3 is CASSPRGGSDTQYF. The CDR3, as DNA: TGTGCCAGCTCACCAAGGGGTGGATCAGATACGCAGTATTTT. The J gene is TRBJ2-3, the V gene TRBV18, with a tentative D call TRBD1 (5 bases). The CDR3 totals 14 residues. The germline V gene has CDR1 KGHSH and CDR2 LQKENI. V lost 2 bases, J lost 4 bases, and 10 bases lay in between.

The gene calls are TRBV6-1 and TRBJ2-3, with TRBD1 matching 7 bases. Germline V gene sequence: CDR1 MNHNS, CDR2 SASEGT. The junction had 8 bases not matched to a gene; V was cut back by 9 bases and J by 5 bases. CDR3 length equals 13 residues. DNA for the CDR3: TGTGCCAGTAAACAGGGGCGCAGAGATACGCAGTATTTT. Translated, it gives CASKQGRRDTQYF.

CDR3 sequence: CASSAGGYGYTF. The CDR3 coding sequence is TGTGCCAGCTCCGCAGGGGGATATGGCTACACCTTC. The J gene is TRBJ1-2, the V gene TRBV27; 7 bases line up with TRBD1. Per the germline V gene, CDR1 is MNHEY and CDR2 is SMNVEV (reference sequence). CDR3 length equals 12 residues. Trimming removed 8 bases from V and 5 bases from J; junction bases left unmatched: 5.

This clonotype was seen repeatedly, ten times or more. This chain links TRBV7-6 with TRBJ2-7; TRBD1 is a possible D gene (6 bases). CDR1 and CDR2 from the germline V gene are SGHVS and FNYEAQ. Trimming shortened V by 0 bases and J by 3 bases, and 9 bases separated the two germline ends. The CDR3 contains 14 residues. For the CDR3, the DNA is TGTGCCAGCAGCTTAGCGCTGACAGGCTACGAGCAGTACTTC. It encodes CASSLALTGYEQYF.

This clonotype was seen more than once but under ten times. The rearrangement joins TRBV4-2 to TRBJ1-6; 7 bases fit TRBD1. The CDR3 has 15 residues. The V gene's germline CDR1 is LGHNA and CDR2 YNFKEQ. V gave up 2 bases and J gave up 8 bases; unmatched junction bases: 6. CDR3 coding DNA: TGTGCCAGCAGCCAATTTCAGGGGGAGGATTCACCCCTCCACTTT. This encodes CASSQFQGEDSPLHF.

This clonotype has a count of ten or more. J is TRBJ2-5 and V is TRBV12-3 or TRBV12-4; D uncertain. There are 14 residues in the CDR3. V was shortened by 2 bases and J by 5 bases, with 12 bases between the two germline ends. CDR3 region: CASSLYRSEETQYF. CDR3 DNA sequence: TGTGCCAGCAGTTTATACCGGTCGGAGGAGACCCAGTACTTC.

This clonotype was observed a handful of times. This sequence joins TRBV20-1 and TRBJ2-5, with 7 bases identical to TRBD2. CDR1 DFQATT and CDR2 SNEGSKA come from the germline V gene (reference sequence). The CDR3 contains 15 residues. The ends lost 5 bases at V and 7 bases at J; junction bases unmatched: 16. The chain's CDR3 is CSAHPGDYLDRTQYF. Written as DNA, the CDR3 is TGCAGTGCTCATCCGGGGGACTACCTAGATAGGACCCAGTACTTC.

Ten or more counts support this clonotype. The CDR3 sequence: CASSPRVQPYEQYF. CDR3 bases: TGTGCCAGCAGCCCCCGGGTCCAACCCTACGAGCAGTACTTC. The chain recombines TRBV7-9 with TRBJ2-7; D remains unclear. V dropped 5 bases and J dropped 2 bases, with 13 bases sitting between them. CDR3 length: 14 residues. Per the germline V gene, CDR1 is SEHNR and CDR2 is FQNEAQ (reference sequence). Full variable domain (missing parts from reference TRBV7-9 and TRBJ2-7): DTGVSQNPRHKITKRGQNVTFRCDPISEHNRLYWYRQTLGQGPEFLTYFQNEAQLEKSRLLSDRFSAERPKGSFSTLEIQRTEQGDSAMYLCASSPRVQPYEQYFGPGTRLTVT.

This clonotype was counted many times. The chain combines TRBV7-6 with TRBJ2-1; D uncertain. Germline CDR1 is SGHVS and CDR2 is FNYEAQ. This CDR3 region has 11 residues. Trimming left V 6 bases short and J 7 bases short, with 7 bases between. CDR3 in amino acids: CASSNDNEQFF. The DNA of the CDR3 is TGTGCCAGCAGTAACGATAATGAGCAGTTCTTC.

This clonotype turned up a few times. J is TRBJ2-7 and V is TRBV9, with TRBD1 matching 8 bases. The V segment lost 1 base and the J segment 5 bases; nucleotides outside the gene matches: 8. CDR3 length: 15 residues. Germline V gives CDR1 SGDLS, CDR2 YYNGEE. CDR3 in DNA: TGTGCCAGCAGCGTAAGGGGACAGGAGTTTAACGAGCAGTACTTC. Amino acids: CASSVRGQEFNEQYF.

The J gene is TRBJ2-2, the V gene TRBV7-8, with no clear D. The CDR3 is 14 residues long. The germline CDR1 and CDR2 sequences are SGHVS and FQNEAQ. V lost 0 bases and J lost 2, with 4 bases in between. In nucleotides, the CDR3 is TGTGCCAGCAGCTTAGCTCTCAACACCGGGGAGCTGTTTTTT. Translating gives CASSLALNTGELFF.

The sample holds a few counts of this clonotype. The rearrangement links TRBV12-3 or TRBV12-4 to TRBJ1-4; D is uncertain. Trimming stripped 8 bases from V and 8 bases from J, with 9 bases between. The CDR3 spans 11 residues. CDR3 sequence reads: CASGVGEKLFF. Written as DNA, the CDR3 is TGTGCCAGCGGGGTAGGGGAAAAACTGTTTTTT.